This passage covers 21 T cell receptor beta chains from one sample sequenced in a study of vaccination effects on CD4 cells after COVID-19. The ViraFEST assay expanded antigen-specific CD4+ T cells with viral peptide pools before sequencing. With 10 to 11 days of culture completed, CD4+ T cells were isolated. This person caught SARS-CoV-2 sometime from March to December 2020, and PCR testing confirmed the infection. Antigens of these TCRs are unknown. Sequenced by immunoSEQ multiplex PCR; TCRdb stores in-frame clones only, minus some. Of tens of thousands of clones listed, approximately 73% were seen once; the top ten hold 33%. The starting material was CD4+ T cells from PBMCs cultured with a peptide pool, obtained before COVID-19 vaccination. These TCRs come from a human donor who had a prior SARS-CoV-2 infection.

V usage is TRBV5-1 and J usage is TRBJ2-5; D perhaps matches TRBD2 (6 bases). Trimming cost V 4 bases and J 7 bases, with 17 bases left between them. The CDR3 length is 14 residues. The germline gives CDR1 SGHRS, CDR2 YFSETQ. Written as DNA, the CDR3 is TGCGCCAGCAGCCATGGGACTCTCGAAGGGACCCAGTACTTC. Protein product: CASSHGTLEGTQYF.

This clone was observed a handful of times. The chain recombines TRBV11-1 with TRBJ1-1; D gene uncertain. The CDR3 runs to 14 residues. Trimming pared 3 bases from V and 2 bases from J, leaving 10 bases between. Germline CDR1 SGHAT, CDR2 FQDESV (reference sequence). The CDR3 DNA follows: TGTGCCAGCAGCTTTGTGGCCGGTAACACTGAAGCTTTCTTT. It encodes CASSFVAGNTEAFF.

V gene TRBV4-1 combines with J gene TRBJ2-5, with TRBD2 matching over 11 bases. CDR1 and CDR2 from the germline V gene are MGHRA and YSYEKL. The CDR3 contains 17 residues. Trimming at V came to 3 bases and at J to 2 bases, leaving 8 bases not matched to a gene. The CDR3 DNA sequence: TGCGCCAGCAGCCAGGGTCTAGCGGGGGGAAGTCAAGAGACCCAGTACTTC. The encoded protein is CASSQGLAGGSQETQYF.

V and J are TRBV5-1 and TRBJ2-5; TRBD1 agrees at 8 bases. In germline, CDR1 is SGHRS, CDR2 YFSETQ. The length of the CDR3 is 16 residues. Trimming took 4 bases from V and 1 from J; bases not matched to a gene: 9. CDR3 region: CASSRGQGLLQETQYF. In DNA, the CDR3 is TGCGCCAGCAGCCGTGGACAGGGCCTTCTCCAAGAGACCCAGTACTTC.

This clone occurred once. CDR3 in DNA: TGTGCCAGCAGTTCCCCGCCACCCGGCATTCAGTACTTC. Translating gives CASSSPPPGIQYF. The gene calls are TRBV6-2 or TRBV6-3 and TRBJ2-4; D remains unclear. With 4 bases removed from V and 9 bases from J, the gap between germline ends came to 13 bases. The CDR3 runs to 13 residues. CDR1 is MNHEY and CDR2 is SVGEGT in the germline V gene.

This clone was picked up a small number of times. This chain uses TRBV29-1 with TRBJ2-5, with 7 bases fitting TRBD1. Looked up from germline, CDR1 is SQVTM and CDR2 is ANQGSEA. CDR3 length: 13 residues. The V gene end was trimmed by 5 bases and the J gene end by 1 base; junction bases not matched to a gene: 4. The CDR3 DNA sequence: TGCAGCGTTCTGGGACAGCTCCAAGAGACCCAGTACTTC. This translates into CSVLGQLQETQYF. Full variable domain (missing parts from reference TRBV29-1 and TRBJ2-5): SAVISQKPSRDICQRGTSLTIQCQVDSQVTMMFWYRQQPGQSLTLIATANQGSEATYESGFVIDKFPISRPNLTFSTLTVSNMSPEDSSIYLCSVLGQLQETQYFGPGTRLLVL.

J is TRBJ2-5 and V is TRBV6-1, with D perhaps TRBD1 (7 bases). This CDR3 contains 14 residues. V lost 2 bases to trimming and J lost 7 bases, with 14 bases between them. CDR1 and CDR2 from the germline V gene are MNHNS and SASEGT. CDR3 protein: CASSEFRQGGTQYF. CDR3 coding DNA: TGTGCCAGCAGTGAATTCCGCCAGGGGGGGACCCAGTACTTC.

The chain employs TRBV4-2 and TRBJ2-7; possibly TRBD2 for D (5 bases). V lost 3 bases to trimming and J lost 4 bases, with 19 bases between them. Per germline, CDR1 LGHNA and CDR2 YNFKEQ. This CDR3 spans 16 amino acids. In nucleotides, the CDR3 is TGTGCCAGCAGCCACTCTGCCGGACTTTTGGGGTACGAGCAGTACTTC. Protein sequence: CASSHSAGLLGYEQYF.

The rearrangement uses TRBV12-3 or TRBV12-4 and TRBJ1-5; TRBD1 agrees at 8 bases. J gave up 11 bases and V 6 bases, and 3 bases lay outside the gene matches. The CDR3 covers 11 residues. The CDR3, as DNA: TGTGCCAGCAGCCTGGGACAGGCCCAGCATTTT. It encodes CASSLGQAQHF.

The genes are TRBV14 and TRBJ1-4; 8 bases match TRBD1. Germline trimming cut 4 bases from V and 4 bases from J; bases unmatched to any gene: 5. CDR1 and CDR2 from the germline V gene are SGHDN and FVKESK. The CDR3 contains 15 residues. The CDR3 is CASSRLQGGNEKLFF. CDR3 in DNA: TGTGCCAGCAGCCGGCTACAGGGGGGTAATGAAAAACTGTTTTTT.

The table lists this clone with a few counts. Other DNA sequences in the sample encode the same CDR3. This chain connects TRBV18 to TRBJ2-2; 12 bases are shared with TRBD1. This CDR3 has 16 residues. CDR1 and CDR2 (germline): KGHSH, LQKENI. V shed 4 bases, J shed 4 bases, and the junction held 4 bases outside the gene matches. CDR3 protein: CASSRPGQGATGELFF. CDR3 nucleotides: TGTGCCAGCTCACGCCCGGGACAGGGGGCCACCGGGGAGCTGTTTTTT.

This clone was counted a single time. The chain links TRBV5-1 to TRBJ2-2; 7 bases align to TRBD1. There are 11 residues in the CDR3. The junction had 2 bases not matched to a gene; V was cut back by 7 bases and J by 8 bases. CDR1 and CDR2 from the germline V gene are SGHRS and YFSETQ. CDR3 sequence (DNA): TGCGCCAGCCACAGGGGAGGGGAGCTGTTTTTT. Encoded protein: CASHRGGELFF.

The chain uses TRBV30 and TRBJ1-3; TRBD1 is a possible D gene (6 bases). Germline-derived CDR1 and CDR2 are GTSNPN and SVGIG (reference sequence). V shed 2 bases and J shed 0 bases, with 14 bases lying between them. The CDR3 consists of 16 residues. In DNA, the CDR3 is TGTGCCTGGAGTCCAAACAGGGCGAGCTCTGGAAACACCATATATTTT. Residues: CAWSPNRASSGNTIYF. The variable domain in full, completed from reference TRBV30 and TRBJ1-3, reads SQTIHQWPATLVQPVGSPLSLECTVEGTSNPNLYWYRQAAGRGLQLLFYSVGIGQISSEVPQNLSASRPQDRQFILSSKKLLLSDSGFYLCAWSPNRASSGNTIYFGEGSWLTVV.

In DNA form, the CDR3 reads TGTGCCAGCAGCGTAGGCCCTAACACAGATACGCAGTATTTT. This codes for CASSVGPNTDTQYF. The chain recombines TRBV9 with TRBJ2-3, with D unclear. Germline loops: CDR1 SGDLS, CDR2 YYNGEE. This CDR3 region has 14 residues. The V and J ends lost 0 bases and 2 bases respectively, with 7 bases between them.

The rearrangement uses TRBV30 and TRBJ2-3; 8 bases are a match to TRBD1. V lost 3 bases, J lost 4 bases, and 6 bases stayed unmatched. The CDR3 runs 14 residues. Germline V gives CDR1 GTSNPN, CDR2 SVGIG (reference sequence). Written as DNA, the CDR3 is TGTGCCTGGAGCAGGACAGGGTTTTCAGATACGCAGTATTTT. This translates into CAWSRTGFSDTQYF.

CDR3 sequence (DNA): TGTGCCAGCCCATTAACCGATCAGCCCCAGCATTTT. The encoded protein is CASPLTDQPQHF. The chain carries TRBV6-7 and TRBJ1-5; no firm D call. TRBV6-7 has ORF status, its function being uncertain. V was shortened by 8 bases and J by 5 bases, with 10 bases between the two germline ends. The CDR3 totals 12 residues.

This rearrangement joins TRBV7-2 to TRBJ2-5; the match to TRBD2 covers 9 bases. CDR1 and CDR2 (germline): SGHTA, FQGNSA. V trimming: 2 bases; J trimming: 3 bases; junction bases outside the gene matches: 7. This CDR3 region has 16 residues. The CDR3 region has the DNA TGTGCCAGCAGCTTATTACTGTCTAGCGGGAAAGAGACCCAGTACTTC. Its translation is CASSLLLSSGKETQYF.

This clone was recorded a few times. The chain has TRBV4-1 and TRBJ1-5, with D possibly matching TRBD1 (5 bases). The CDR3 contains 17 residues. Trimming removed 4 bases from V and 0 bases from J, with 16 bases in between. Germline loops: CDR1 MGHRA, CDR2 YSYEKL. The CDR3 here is CASSRAMGPYSNQPQHF. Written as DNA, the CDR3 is TGCGCCAGCAGCCGCGCCATGGGACCCTATAGCAATCAGCCCCAGCATTTT.

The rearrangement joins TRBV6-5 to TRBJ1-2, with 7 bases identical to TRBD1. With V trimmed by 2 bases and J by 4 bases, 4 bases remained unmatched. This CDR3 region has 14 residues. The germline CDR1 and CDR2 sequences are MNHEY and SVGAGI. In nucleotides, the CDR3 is TGTGCCAGCAGTTACGACAGGGCCCCCTATGGCTACACCTTC. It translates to CASSYDRAPYGYTF.

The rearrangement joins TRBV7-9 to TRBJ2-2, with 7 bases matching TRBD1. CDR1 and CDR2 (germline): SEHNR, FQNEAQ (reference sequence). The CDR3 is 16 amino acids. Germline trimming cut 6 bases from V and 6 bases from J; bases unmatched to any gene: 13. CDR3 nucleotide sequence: TGTGCCAGCAGAAAAGGGGGCTGGGGAGATCCCGGGGAGCTGTTTTTT. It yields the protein CASRKGGWGDPGELFF.

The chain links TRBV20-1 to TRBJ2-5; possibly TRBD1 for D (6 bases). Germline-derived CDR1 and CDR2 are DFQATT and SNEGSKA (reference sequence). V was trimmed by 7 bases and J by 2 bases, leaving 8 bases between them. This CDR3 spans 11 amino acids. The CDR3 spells CSVQGQETQYF. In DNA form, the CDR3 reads TGCAGTGTACAGGGACAAGAGACCCAGTACTTC.